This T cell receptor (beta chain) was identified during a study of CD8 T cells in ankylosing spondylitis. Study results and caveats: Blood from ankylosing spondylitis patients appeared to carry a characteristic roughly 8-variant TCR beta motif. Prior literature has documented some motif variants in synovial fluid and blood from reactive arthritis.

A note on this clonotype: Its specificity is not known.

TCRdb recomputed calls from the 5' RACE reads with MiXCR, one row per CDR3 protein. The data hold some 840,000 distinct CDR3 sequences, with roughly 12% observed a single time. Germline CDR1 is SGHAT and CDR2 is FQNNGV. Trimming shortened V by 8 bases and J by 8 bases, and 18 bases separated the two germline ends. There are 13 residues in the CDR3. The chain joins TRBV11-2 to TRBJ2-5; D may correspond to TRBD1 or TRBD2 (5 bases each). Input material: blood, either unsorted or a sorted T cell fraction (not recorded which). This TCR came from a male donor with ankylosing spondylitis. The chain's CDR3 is CASGIGTGPTQYF. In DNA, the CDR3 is TGTGCCAGCGGCATCGGGACCGGGCCCACCCAGTACTTC. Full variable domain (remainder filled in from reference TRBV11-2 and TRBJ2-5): EAGVAQSPRYKIIEKRQSVAFWCNPISGHATLYWYQQILGQGPKLLIQFQNNGVVDDSQLPKDRFSAERLKGVDSTLKIQPAKLEDSAVYLCASGIGTGPTQYFGPGTRLLVL.